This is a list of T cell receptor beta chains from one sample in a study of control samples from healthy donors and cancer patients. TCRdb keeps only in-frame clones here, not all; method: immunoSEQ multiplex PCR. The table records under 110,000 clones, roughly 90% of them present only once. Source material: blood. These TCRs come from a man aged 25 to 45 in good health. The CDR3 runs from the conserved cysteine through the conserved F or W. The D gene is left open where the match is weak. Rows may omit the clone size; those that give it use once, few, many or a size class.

CASSFRLAGNTGELFF	TGTGCCAGCAGCTTCCGACTAGCGGGAAACACCGGGGAGCTGTTTTTT	TRBJ2-2	-	TRBD2	TRBV3-1/TRBV3-2
CASSVKLAVESYEQYF	TGTGCCAGTAGTGTAAAACTAGCTGTGGAATCCTACGAGCAGTACTTC	TRBJ2-7	-	-	TRBV19
CATSRDLPGGRVYGTEAFF	TGTGCCACCAGCAGAGATCTCCCAGGGGGCAGGGTTTATGGCACTGAAGCTTTCTTT	TRBJ1-1	-	TRBD1	TRBV15
CANSLAQGIFMNTEAFF	TGTGCCAACAGCTTGGCACAGGGGATCTTCATGAACACTGAAGCTTTCTTT	TRBJ1-1	-	TRBD1	TRBV7-9
CASRPGTSGGTGELFF	TGTGCCAGCAGGCCGGGGACTAGCGGGGGCACCGGGGAGCTGTTTTTT	TRBJ2-2	-	TRBD2	TRBV7-2
CATSDSFVRGTGELFF	TGTGCCACCAGTGATAGTTTCGTTCGGGGCACCGGGGAGCTGTTTTTT	TRBJ2-2	-	-	TRBV24-1
CASSERYNQPQHF	TGTGCCAGCAGTGAGCGATACAATCAGCCCCAGCATTTT	TRBJ1-5	-	-	TRBV2
CASSQDRLASEGNSPLHF	TGCGCCAGCAGCCAAGATCGGTTAGCTTCCGAGGGGAATTCACCCCTCCACTTT	TRBJ1-6	few	-	TRBV4-1
CASSLKEVDYGYTF	TGTGCCAGCAGCTTGAAGGAGGTGGACTATGGCTACACCTTC	TRBJ1-2	-	-	TRBV5-4
CASSYVGNEQFF	TGCGCCAGCAGCTACGTCGGCAATGAGCAGTTCTTC	TRBJ2-1	few	-	TRBV5-1
CASSTDRGRETQYF	TGTGCCAGCAGCACAGACAGGGGGCGGGAGACCCAGTACTTC	TRBJ2-5	few	TRBD1	TRBV11-2
CASSQVTDLGLYGYTF	TGTGCCAGCAGTCAAGTGACAGATCTAGGGCTATATGGCTACACCTTC	TRBJ1-2	-	-	TRBV6-6
CASSYSSPDQPQHF	TGTGCCAGCAGTTACTCTTCGCCGGATCAGCCCCAGCATTTT	TRBJ1-5	few	-	TRBV6-2/TRBV6-3
CASRPSGRDGYTF	TGTGCCAGCAGGCCCAGTGGGAGAGATGGCTACACCTTC	TRBJ1-2	-	-	TRBV12-3/TRBV12-4
CASSRGSAQYF	TGTGCCAGCAGCCGCGGGTCTGCGCAGTATTTT	TRBJ2-3	-	-	TRBV12-3/TRBV12-4
CASSQQGGPELEKLFF	TGTGCCAGCAGTCAACAAGGGGGCCCCGAACTTGAAAAACTGTTTTTT	TRBJ1-4	-	TRBD1	TRBV25-1
CALQTGISSYNSPLHF	TGTGCCTTACAGACGGGTATCAGCTCCTATAATTCACCCCTCCACTTT	TRBJ1-6	few	-	TRBV30
CASSLVYEETQYF	TGTGCCAGCAGCTTAGTATACGAAGAGACCCAGTACTTC	TRBJ2-5	-	-	TRBV7-2
CASSSGPWGQEETQYF	TGTGCCAGCAGCTCAGGGCCGTGGGGGCAAGAAGAGACCCAGTACTTC	TRBJ2-5	-	-	TRBV7-9
CASSYPGTGAYGYTF	TGTGCCAGCAGTTACCCTGGGACAGGGGCCTATGGCTACACCTTC	TRBJ1-2	-	TRBD1	TRBV6-5
CSVEGKITGELFF	TGCAGCGTCGAAGGGAAGATAACCGGGGAGCTGTTTTTT	TRBJ2-2	-	-	TRBV29-1
CASSPLTAGANVLTF	TGTGCCAGCAGCCCCCTGACAGCTGGGGCCAACGTCCTGACTTTC	TRBJ2-6	-	-	TRBV14
CASSYGATNEKLFF	TGCGCCAGCAGCTACGGGGCAACTAATGAAAAACTGTTTTTT	TRBJ1-4	-	-	TRBV5-1
CASSLVGREQYF	TGCGCCAGCAGCTTGGTGGGGAGGGAGCAGTACTTC	TRBJ2-7	-	-	TRBV5-1
CASSEQGAHGYTF	TGTGCCAGCAGTGAACAGGGTGCCCATGGCTACACCTTC	TRBJ1-2	-	-	TRBV2
CATCGLGSPLHF	TGTGCCACGTGTGGCCTTGGTTCACCCCTCCACTTT	TRBJ1-6	-	-	TRBV27
CASSQDSRTSGANVLTF	TGTGCCAGCAGCCAAGATAGTCGAACCTCTGGGGCCAACGTCCTGACTTTC	TRBJ2-6	-	-	TRBV4-2
CASSFQTGVSNYGYTF	TGTGCCAGCAGCTTCCAGACAGGAGTGTCTAACTATGGCTACACCTTC	TRBJ1-2	once	-	TRBV5-5
CASSQESGEGEQFF	TGCGCCAGCAGCCAAGAGTCAGGGGAGGGTGAGCAGTTCTTC	TRBJ2-1	-	-	TRBV4-1
CASSRDRKTDTQYF	TGTGCCAGCAGCCGGGACCGGAAGACAGATACGCAGTATTTT	TRBJ2-3	-	-	TRBV27
CASSRGGQGMFDLTF	TGTGCCAGCAGCCGAGGGGGGCAGGGCATGTTCGACCTGACTTTC	TRBJ2-6	-	-	TRBV7-3
CASSQTGAGELFF	TGTGCCAGCAGCCAAACGGGGGCCGGGGAGCTGTTTTTT	TRBJ2-2	-	-	TRBV14
CASSQDFAGGNTIYF	TGTGCCAGCAGCCAAGATTTCGCAGGCGGAAACACCATATATTTT	TRBJ1-3	once	-	TRBV14
CATTKGPGAPLHF	TGTGCCACCACTAAAGGACCGGGGGCACCCCTCCACTTT	TRBJ1-6	few	-	TRBV15
CASSNPGISTGIRYF	TGCGCCAGCAGCAACCCCGGGATCTCGACGGGTATCCGGTACTTC	TRBJ2-7	-	-	TRBV5-1
CASSPPEKNTEAFF	TGTGCCAGCTCACCACCAGAGAAGAACACTGAAGCTTTCTTT	TRBJ1-1	-	-	TRBV18
CASSFNNGETQYF	TGTGCCAGCAGCTTCAATAACGGAGAGACCCAGTACTTC	TRBJ2-5	-	-	TRBV11-3
CASSPARTDTQYF	TGTGCCAGCAGCCCAGCCCGGACAGATACGCAGTATTTT	TRBJ2-3	-	-	TRBV9
CASSQFTAPNEQFF	TGTGCCAGCAGCCAATTCACTGCTCCAAATGAGCAGTTCTTC	TRBJ2-1	-	-	TRBV3-1/TRBV3-2
CASSPGGYNSPLHF	TGTGCCAGCTCACCAGGGGGGTACAATTCACCCCTCCACTTT	TRBJ1-6	few	-	TRBV18
CASSRGIYEQYF	TGTGCCAGTAGTCGGGGGATTTACGAGCAGTACTTC	TRBJ2-7	-	-	TRBV19
CASTQGPVGNTEAFF	TGTGCCAGTACCCAAGGACCCGTGGGGAACACTGAAGCTTTCTTT	TRBJ1-1	-	-	TRBV19
CASSQDPLPQETQYF	TGCGCCAGCAGCCAAGATCCTCTACCCCAAGAGACCCAGTACTTC	TRBJ2-5	-	-	TRBV4-3
CASSVSSSTDTQYF	TGTGCCAGCAGTGTTTCCAGCAGCACAGATACGCAGTATTTT	TRBJ2-3	-	-	TRBV6-4
CASSYVNGGEAFF	TGTGCCAGCAGCTACGTCAATGGGGGTGAAGCTTTCTTT	TRBJ1-1	-	-	TRBV7-2
CSASRQVASDSNQPQHF	TGCAGTGCTAGTCGACAGGTCGCGTCAGATAGCAATCAGCCCCAGCATTTT	TRBJ1-5	-	-	TRBV20-1
CASRPGQGLKNTEAFF	TGTGCCAGCAGACCGGGACAGGGGCTTAAAAACACTGAAGCTTTCTTT	TRBJ1-1	-	TRBD1	TRBV2
CASSINGLADEQYF	TGTGCCAGTAGTATAAACGGTCTGGCCGACGAGCAGTACTTC	TRBJ2-7	-	-	TRBV19
CASSRQLRTNGYTF	TGTGCCAGCAGCCGACAGCTTAGAACTAATGGCTACACCTTC	TRBJ1-2	-	-	TRBV9
CAWTDRADTEAFF	TGTGCCTGGACAGACAGGGCGGACACTGAAGCTTTCTTT	TRBJ1-1	-	TRBD1	TRBV30
CASSAGPGSEQYF	TGTGCCAGCAGCGCGGGGCCGGGATCCGAGCAGTACTTC	TRBJ2-7	few	-	TRBV9
CASSRGGFGYGYTF	TGTGCCAGCAGTAGAGGGGGATTCGGCTATGGCTACACCTTC	TRBJ1-2	-	-	TRBV6-4
CAWSVDPRGAGSTDTQYF	TGTGCCTGGAGTGTAGATCCGCGAGGGGCTGGGAGCACAGATACGCAGTATTTT	TRBJ2-3	-	-	TRBV30
CASSLGAGRDTEAFF	TGTGCCAGCAGTCTAGGGGCAGGTCGGGACACTGAAGCTTTCTTT	TRBJ1-1	once	-	TRBV25-1
CASSLKRGWDSYNEQFF	TGTGCCAGCAGCTTAAAGCGCGGATGGGACTCCTACAATGAGCAGTTCTTC	TRBJ2-1	-	-	TRBV11-2
CASSLLVGPGPWIDEQFF	TGTGCCAGCAGCTTGTTGGTCGGCCCGGGCCCCTGGATCGATGAGCAGTTCTTC	TRBJ2-1	-	-	TRBV5-4
CASSQDRGTSGSTDTQYF	TGCGCCAGCAGCCAAGACCGCGGAACTAGCGGGAGTACAGATACGCAGTATTTT	TRBJ2-3	once	TRBD2	TRBV4-3
CASSFGRLNTEAFF	TGTGCCAGCAGTTTTGGGCGCTTGAACACTGAAGCTTTCTTT	TRBJ1-1	-	-	TRBV27
CASSLEASGSYEQYF	TGTGCCAGCAGCTTGGAGGCTAGCGGGAGTTACGAGCAGTACTTC	TRBJ2-7	-	TRBD2	TRBV5-4